Below are 20 T cell receptor beta chains sequenced from a single sample in a study of blood T cell repertoires in COVID-19. Sequencing was performed with immunoSEQ multiplex PCR; in TCRdb, only in-frame clones are kept and a portion is missing. The sample lists over 350,000 clones; about nine tenths were seen once. The sequencing sample was made of PBMCs or T cells enriched from blood (not recorded which). The receptors were gathered from a woman in her thirties or forties who had been exposed to COVID-19.

The CDR3 is CASSAAVRDEKLFF. The CDR3 DNA is TGTGCCAGCAGTGCGGCAGTGAGGGATGAAAAACTGTTTTTT. The chain carries TRBV2 and TRBJ1-4, with D unresolved. The CDR3 spans 14 residues. The germline gives CDR1 SNHLY, CDR2 FYNNEI. The V end lost 4 bases, the J end lost 6 bases, and 12 bases lay between the germline ends.

The chain combines TRBV2 with TRBJ1-3, with D possibly matching TRBD1 (5 bases). This CDR3 comprises 13 residues. The germline gives CDR1 SNHLY, CDR2 FYNNEI. The germline V and J ends were trimmed by 7 bases and 8 bases, with 15 bases remaining between them. CDR3 sequence reads: CASNEIRADTIYF. In DNA, the CDR3 is TGTGCCAGCAATGAGATCAGGGCAGACACCATATATTTT. Looking up the rest from reference TRBV2 and TRBJ1-3 gives the full variable domain: EPEVTQTPSHQVTQMGQEVILRCVPISNHLYFYWYRQILGQKVEFLVSFYNNEISEKSEIFDDQFSVERPDGSNFTLKIRSTKLEDSAMYFCASNEIRADTIYFGEGSWLTVV.

Here the CDR3 DNA reads TGTGCCATCATGGTAACAGAGAAGCAGTACTTC. Protein product: CAIMVTEKQYF. The chain employs TRBV10-3 and TRBJ2-7; D is ambiguous. V was cut by 7 bases and J by 8 bases, with 12 bases left in between. CDR3 length: 11 residues. CDR1 and CDR2 (germline): ENHRY, SYGVKD.

This clone was detected once. The rearrangement uses TRBV18 and TRBJ1-2, with D tentatively TRBD1 (5 bases). The CDR3 sequence is 15 residues long. Trimming left V 0 bases short and J 7 bases short, with 15 bases between. Per the germline V gene, CDR1 is KGHSH and CDR2 is LQKENI. CDR3 loop: CASSPPLQPGGGYTF. The CDR3 bases are TGTGCCAGCTCACCACCCCTACAGCCGGGGGGTGGCTACACCTTC.

This rearrangement joins TRBV7-8 to TRBJ2-7; D may be TRBD2 (5 bases). Germline V CDR1 and CDR2: SGHVS, FQNEAQ. The CDR3 has 14 amino acids. V was clipped by 2 bases and J by 6 bases, with 14 bases between them. The CDR3 DNA follows: TGTGCCAGCAGCTTAATCCGCCGGGGAAGCGAGCAGTACTTC. Protein: CASSLIRRGSEQYF.

CDR3 protein: CASSFMGQASSTYEQYF. The CDR3 DNA reads TGTGCCAGCAGCTTTATGGGACAGGCCTCTTCAACCTACGAGCAGTACTTC. The chain links TRBV7-8 to TRBJ2-7, with TRBD1 matching 8 bases. The CDR3 sequence is 17 residues long. V lost 3 bases and J lost 2; bases outside the gene matches: 12. Per the germline V gene, CDR1 is SGHVS and CDR2 is FQNEAQ.

This clone has more than one count but fewer than ten. The chain is built from TRBV29-1 and TRBJ1-4, with D unclear. V was shortened by 7 bases and J by 8 bases, with 20 bases between the two germline ends. The CDR3 sequence is 14 residues long. The germline V gene has CDR1 SQVTM and CDR2 ANQGSEA. Written as DNA, the CDR3 is TGCAGCGCCCACACCCCGGGGTCGGACGAAAAACTGTTTTTT. This codes for CSAHTPGSDEKLFF.

This clone was seen only once. The CDR3, as DNA: TGTGCCAGCAGTCGGCAGGGGGCGAACTATGGCTACACCTTC. Translating gives CASSRQGANYGYTF. V gene TRBV27 combines with J gene TRBJ1-2; 8 bases match TRBD1. J gave up 2 bases and V 5 bases, and 4 bases lay outside the gene matches. The CDR3 covers 14 residues. Germline CDR1 is MNHEY and CDR2 is SMNVEV (reference sequence).

V is TRBV23-1 and J is TRBJ1-6; no reliable D call. TRBV23-1 is reported as an ORF; its role is uncertain. The ends were cut back, 4 bases at V and 3 bases at J, with 10 bases in the middle. This CDR3 is built from 15 residues. Here the CDR3 DNA reads TGCGCCAGCAGTCCCCGGAGTGTCTATAATTCACCCCTCCACTTT. It is translated as CASSPRSVYNSPLHF.

This clone was counted a few times. This chain links TRBV19 with TRBJ2-1; D remains ambiguous. The CDR3 extends over 16 amino acids. Germline CDR1 and CDR2: LNHDA and SQIVND (reference sequence). Trimming took 2 bases from V and 0 from J, leaving 11 bases between them. CDR3 DNA: TGTGCCAGTAGTATAAGTGGCGGAAGCTCCTACAATGAGCAGTTCTTC. Its protein product is CASSISGGSSYNEQFF.

This clone was seen more than once but under ten times. The genes are TRBV23-1 and TRBJ1-5; the D gene is possibly TRBD1 (5 bases). TRBV23-1 is filed as an ORF, its function uncertain. With 2 bases removed from V and 4 bases from J, the gap between germline ends came to 15 bases. This CDR3 region has 16 residues. The CDR3: CASSQERGLLNQPQHF. The CDR3, as DNA: TGCGCCAGCAGTCAAGAGCGGGGACTGCTGAATCAGCCCCAGCATTTT.

This chain connects TRBV5-1 to TRBJ2-3; no clear D gene. The CDR3 loop spans 13 amino acids. Germline lookup yields CDR1 SGHRS and CDR2 YFSETQ. V was cut by 4 bases and J by 1 base, with 7 bases left in between. The CDR3: CASSVFGTDTQYF. CDR3 in DNA: TGCGCCAGCAGCGTCTTTGGCACAGATACGCAGTATTTT. Together with reference TRBV5-1 and TRBJ2-3, the CDR3 gives the full variable domain: KAGVTQTPRYLIKTRGQQVTLSCSPISGHRSVSWYQQTPGQGLQFLFEYFSETQRNKGNFPGRFSGRQFSNSRSEMNVSTLELGDSALYLCASSVFGTDTQYFGPGTRLTVL.

The chain joins TRBV30 to TRBJ1-3; D uncertain. The CDR3 totals 14 residues. CDR1 is GTSNPN, CDR2 SVGIG, per germline (reference sequence). The CDR3, as DNA: TGTGGTCCCCCTCCTCTTAGCTCTGGAAACACCATATATTTT. It encodes CGPPPLSSGNTIYF.

This rearrangement joins TRBV27 to TRBJ1-2; TRBD1 matches at 10 bases. Germline loops: CDR1 MNHEY, CDR2 SMNVEV (reference sequence). J gave up 5 bases and V 5 bases, and 2 bases lay outside the gene matches. CDR3 length: 13 residues. This CDR3 is CASSGQGVYGYTF. CDR3 DNA sequence: TGTGCCAGCAGTGGACAGGGGGTATATGGCTACACCTTC.

This chain uses TRBV7-9 with TRBJ1-2; a possible D gene is TRBD1 (6 bases). The V gene's germline CDR1 is SEHNR and CDR2 FQNEAQ (reference sequence). This CDR3 contains 16 residues. V was trimmed by 5 bases and J by 6 bases, leaving 22 bases between them. CDR3 sequence reads: CASSLGQGSRKNGYTF. DNA for the CDR3: TGTGCCAGCAGCCTGGGGCAGGGGAGCCGTAAAAATGGCTACACCTTC.

The chain recombines TRBV5-4 with TRBJ2-2, with 12 bases that match TRBD2. The length of the CDR3 is 16 residues. Germline V gives CDR1 SGHNT, CDR2 YYREEE (reference sequence). Trimming took 2 bases from V and 13 from J; bases not matched to a gene: 12. CDR3 DNA: TGTGCCAGCAGCTTTTCTAGCGGGGGGGCCACCAGGGGGCTGTTTTTT. The encoded protein is CASSFSSGGATRGLFF.

The CDR3 loop reads CASSTLASGELFF. The CDR3 DNA sequence: TGCGCCAGCAGCACTTTAGCGTCCGGGGAGCTGTTTTTT. The J gene is TRBJ2-2, the V gene TRBV5-1; TRBD2 is a possible D gene (5 bases). V shed 4 bases and J shed 6 bases, with 10 bases lying between them. The germline gives CDR1 SGHRS, CDR2 YFSETQ. The length of the CDR3 is 13 residues.

The chain recombines TRBV6-1 with TRBJ1-4; D perhaps matches TRBD1 (5 bases). There are 14 residues in the CDR3. Germline values: CDR1 MNHNS, CDR2 SASEGT. Trimming took off 2 bases at V and 7 bases at J, with 11 bases between the two ends. The CDR3 sequence is CASSESLGREKLFF. CDR3 DNA: TGTGCCAGCAGTGAATCCCTGGGGCGTGAAAAACTGTTTTTT.

The rearrangement uses TRBV6-5 and TRBJ1-3, with 9 bases lining up with TRBD1. With 4 bases clipped from V and 2 bases from J, the junction kept 6 bases outside the gene matches. The CDR3 loop spans 16 amino acids. The germline V gene has CDR1 MNHEY and CDR2 SVGAGI. The CDR3 coding sequence is TGTGCCAGCAGTTCCTACGGGACAGGGACTGGAAACACCATATATTTT. As protein: CASSSYGTGTGNTIYF.

The chain uses TRBV5-1 and TRBJ1-4; 11 bases fit TRBD1. The CDR3 runs 14 residues. CDR1 SGHRS and CDR2 YFSETQ come from the germline V gene. V was pared by 5 bases and J by 7 bases, with 4 bases of the junction left unmatched. CDR3 in amino acids: CASRPGQGVEKLFF. The CDR3 DNA reads TGCGCCAGCAGACCGGGACAGGGGGTTGAAAAACTGTTTTTT.